This T cell receptor beta chain was captured in a study of cytomegalovirus exposure and HLA in healthy donors. PCR amplification relied on 60 Vbeta primers (plus 13 Jbeta primers). The method was immunoSEQ multiplex PCR; TCRdb's version includes in-frame clones alone and lacks a portion of them. The data contain 110,000 or so clones, approximately 70% of them singletons. CDR3 length: 15 amino acids. V was cut by 5 bases and J by 6 bases, with 17 bases left in between. Germline V CDR1 and CDR2: SGHTA, FQGNSA. This clonotype was obtained from a woman aged 70-85 years in good health and CMV-seropositive. Sample: PBMCs. This chain joins TRBV7-2 and TRBJ1-5, with D possibly matching TRBD1 (5 bases). CDR3 coding DNA: TGTGCCAGCAGCCCCGACAGTGTAATTCCTCAGCCCCAGCATTTT. Amino acid sequence: CASSPDSVIPQPQHF.